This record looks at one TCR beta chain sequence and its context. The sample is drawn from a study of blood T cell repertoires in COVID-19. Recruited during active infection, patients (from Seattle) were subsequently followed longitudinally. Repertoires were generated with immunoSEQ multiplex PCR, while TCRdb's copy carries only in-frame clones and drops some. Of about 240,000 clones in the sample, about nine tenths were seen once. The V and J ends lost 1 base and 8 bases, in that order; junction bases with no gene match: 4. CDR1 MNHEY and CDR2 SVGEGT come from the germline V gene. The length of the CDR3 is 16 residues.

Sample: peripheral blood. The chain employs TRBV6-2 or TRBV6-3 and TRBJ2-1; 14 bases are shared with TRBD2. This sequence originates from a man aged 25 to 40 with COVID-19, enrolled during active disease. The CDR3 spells CASSYYGTSGGYEQFF. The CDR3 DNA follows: TGTGCCAGCAGTTACTACGGGACTAGCGGGGGCTATGAGCAGTTCTTC.